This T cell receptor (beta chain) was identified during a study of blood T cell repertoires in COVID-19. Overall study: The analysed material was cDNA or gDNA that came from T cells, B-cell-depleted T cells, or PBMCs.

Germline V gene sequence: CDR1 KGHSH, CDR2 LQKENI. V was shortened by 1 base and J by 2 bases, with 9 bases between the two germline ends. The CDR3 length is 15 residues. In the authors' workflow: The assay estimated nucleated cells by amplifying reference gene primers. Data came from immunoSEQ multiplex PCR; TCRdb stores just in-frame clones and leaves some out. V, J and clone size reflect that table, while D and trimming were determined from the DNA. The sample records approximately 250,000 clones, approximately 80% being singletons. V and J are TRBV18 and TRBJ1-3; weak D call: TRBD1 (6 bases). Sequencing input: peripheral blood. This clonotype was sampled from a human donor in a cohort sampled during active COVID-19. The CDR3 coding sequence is TGTGCCAGCTCACCACGGCAGGGGACTGGAAACACCATATATTTT. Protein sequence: CASSPRQGTGNTIYF.